These 22 T cell receptor beta chains were sequenced from one sample in a study of shared clonotypes between healthy human individuals. Method: immunoSEQ multiplex PCR; TCRdb's copy keeps in-frame clones and lacks some. The top ten hold about 0.13% of the sample, which has 2,500,000 or so clones, more than 80% seen once. The material sequenced was naive CD4+ T cells sorted from blood. Subset specified: CD45RA+ positively selected. These receptors were obtained from a man between 18 and 29 years old in good health.

The chain links TRBV25-1 to TRBJ2-3; D may be TRBD1 or TRBD2 (6 bases each). Germline CDR1 is MGHDK and CDR2 is SYGVNS. Trimming pared 9 bases from V and 2 bases from J, leaving 15 bases between. The CDR3 covers 14 residues. CDR3 sequence (DNA): TGTGCCAGTAAGGGGGGTTTAAACACAGATACGCAGTATTTT. Amino acid sequence: CASKGGLNTDTQYF.

V and J are TRBV5-1 and TRBJ2-5; 8 bases map to TRBD2. With 3 bases clipped from V and 6 bases from J, the junction kept 10 bases outside the gene matches. This CDR3 is 15 amino acids long. Germline V gene data show CDR1 as SGHRS and CDR2 as YFSETQ. The CDR3 here is CASSSQAGVIQTQYF. In nucleotides, the CDR3 is TGCGCCAGCAGCTCGCAAGCGGGAGTTATTCAGACCCAGTACTTC.

This clone appeared a single time. J is TRBJ1-1 and V is TRBV7-2; D not certain. Trimming left V 0 bases short and J 4 bases short, with 9 bases between. Germline CDR1 reads SGHTA; CDR2 reads FQGNSA. The CDR3 length is 14 residues. Written as DNA, the CDR3 is TGTGCCAGCAGCTTAGCTTACAGCTCCACTGAAGCTTTCTTT. Encoded protein: CASSLAYSSTEAFF.

This clone was detected only once. Here the CDR3 reads CASSLLDNEKLFF. CDR3 nucleotide sequence: TGTGCCAGCAGCTTATTGGATAATGAAAAACTGTTTTTT. V and J are TRBV11-2 and TRBJ1-4; D call uncertain. This CDR3 is built from 13 residues. Germline lookup yields CDR1 SGHAT and CDR2 FQNNGV. Trimming took 2 bases from V and 4 from J, leaving 5 bases between them.

This chain links TRBV6-1 with TRBJ2-1; tentatively, D is TRBD1 (6 bases). The CDR3 length is 15 residues. The ends were cut back, 4 bases at V and 7 bases at J, with 17 bases in the middle. CDR1 is MNHNS and CDR2 is SASEGT in the germline V gene. This CDR3 reads CASSGPRGWENEQFF. For the CDR3, the DNA is TGTGCCAGCAGTGGACCTAGGGGGTGGGAGAATGAGCAGTTCTTC.

This clone was observed a few times. The chain recombines TRBV5-1 with TRBJ1-1, with a tentative D call TRBD1 (5 bases). Germline loops: CDR1 SGHRS, CDR2 YFSETQ. Trimming took off 4 bases at V and 2 bases at J, with 12 bases between the two ends. The CDR3 consists of 14 residues. DNA for the CDR3: TGCGCCAGCAGCATCGACGGGGGAAACACTGAAGCTTTCTTT. This codes for CASSIDGGNTEAFF.

A remark on this clone: The same CDR3 arises from other DNA sequences in this sample as well. The chain is built from TRBV5-4 and TRBJ2-7, with 7 bases that match TRBD1. Germline V gives CDR1 SGHNT, CDR2 YYREEE (reference sequence). V shed 3 bases, J shed 3 bases, and the junction held 0 bases outside the gene matches. The CDR3 totals 12 residues. The CDR3 loop is CASSWDSYEQYF. For the CDR3, the DNA is TGTGCCAGCAGCTGGGACAGCTACGAGCAGTACTTC.

V gene TRBV5-4 combines with J gene TRBJ2-3; 12 bases map to TRBD2. This CDR3 region has 15 residues. Germline CDR1 is SGHNT and CDR2 is YYREEE (reference sequence). The trim removed 5 bases at V and 4 bases at J, leaving 5 bases unmatched. Here the CDR3 DNA reads TGTGCCAGCAGTGCTAGCGGGGGGGCATCAGATACGCAGTATTTT. This gives the protein CASSASGGASDTQYF.

The rearrangement links TRBV18 to TRBJ2-1; maybe TRBD2 (6 bases). Trimming took 6 bases from V and 7 from J, leaving 10 bases between them. This CDR3 spans 12 amino acids. The V gene's germline CDR1 is KGHSH and CDR2 LQKENI. The CDR3 nucleotides read TGTGCCAGCTCGATTGGGGGGAATGAGCAGTTCTTC. This gives the protein CASSIGGNEQFF.

This chain connects TRBV5-1 to TRBJ1-1; tentatively, D is TRBD1 (6 bases). The CDR3 contains 15 residues. Germline loops: CDR1 SGHRS, CDR2 YFSETQ. Trimming cost V 6 bases and J 4 bases, with 19 bases left between them. The CDR3 bases are TGCGCCAGCACCAGGGGTGCTTCCGGGAGCACTGAAGCTTTCTTT. It translates to CASTRGASGSTEAFF.

This clone was counted once. The same CDR3 also results from other DNA sequences found in this sample. This chain joins TRBV9 and TRBJ2-1, with D unresolved. Germline CDR1 is SGDLS and CDR2 is YYNGEE. The CDR3 sequence is 13 residues long. Trimming took off 0 bases at V and 3 bases at J, with 4 bases between the two ends. CDR3 sequence reads: CASSVGSYNEQFF. Here the CDR3 DNA reads TGTGCCAGCAGCGTAGGGAGCTACAATGAGCAGTTCTTC.

There are a few counts of this clone. The sample has other DNA sequences that encode this CDR3 too. The chain recombines TRBV30 with TRBJ1-4, with D tentatively TRBD1 (5 bases). V lost 1 base to trimming and J lost 8 bases, with 11 bases between them. The CDR3 is 13 amino acids. Germline CDR1 and CDR2: GTSNPN and SVGIG (reference sequence). The CDR3 DNA reads TGTGCCTGGAGTGCGGGCGGGGGAGAAAAACTGTTTTTT. This sequence encodes CAWSAGGGEKLFF.

This chain links TRBV27 with TRBJ2-6; no definite D call. Germline V gene data show CDR1 as MNHEY and CDR2 as SMNVEV (reference sequence). The CDR3 totals 16 residues. Deletions cut 3 bases from V and 1 base from J, with 10 bases between. CDR3 coding DNA: TGTGCCAGCAGTTTTTTACGGCCGTCTGGGGCCAACGTCCTGACTTTC. Translating gives CASSFLRPSGANVLTF.

As to this clone: This sample also contains other DNA sequences that code for the same CDR3. The chain combines TRBV30 with TRBJ1-4; D gene uncertain. Germline-derived CDR1 and CDR2 are GTSNPN and SVGIG (reference sequence). The CDR3 extends over 11 amino acids. V lost 0 bases to trimming and J lost 8 bases, with 4 bases between them. The CDR3 protein is CAWSVAEKLFF. CDR3 in DNA: TGTGCCTGGAGTGTCGCAGAAAAACTGTTTTTT.

This chain links TRBV2 with TRBJ1-6; D not certain. The V end lost 2 bases, the J end lost 8 bases, and 7 bases lay between the germline ends. The CDR3 contains 13 residues. In germline, CDR1 is SNHLY, CDR2 FYNNEI. Here the CDR3 DNA reads TGTGCCAGCAGTGAACGAGGTTATTCACCCCTCCACTTT. The encoded protein is CASSERGYSPLHF.

About this clone: At the DNA level, this CDR3 is encoded by other sequences in the same sample as well. The chain links TRBV7-2 to TRBJ2-2; 11 nucleotides agree with TRBD2. The CDR3 is 15 amino acids. V was pared by 5 bases and J by 5 bases, with 4 bases of the junction left unmatched. Germline V gene data show CDR1 as SGHTA and CDR2 as FQGNSA. CDR3 sequence (DNA): TGTGCCAGCAGCCCGCGACTAGCGGGAACCGGGGAGCTGTTTTTT. The encoded protein is CASSPRLAGTGELFF.

The chain couples TRBV7-6 to TRBJ2-3; possibly TRBD2 for D (7 bases). This CDR3 contains 15 residues. The germline V gene encodes CDR1 SGHVS and CDR2 FNYEAQ. V lost 4 bases, J lost 8 bases, and 19 bases lay in between. DNA of the CDR3: TGTGCCAGCAGCTCAGCCGCGGGGGCGTCGGTTACGCAGTATTTT. Its protein product is CASSSAAGASVTQYF. Based on the CDR3 plus reference TRBV7-6 and TRBJ2-3, the full variable domain is GAGVSQSPRYKVTKRGQDVALRCDPISGHVSLYWYRQALGQGPEFLTYFNYEAQQDKSGLPNDRFSAERPEGSISTLTIQRTEQRDSAMYRCASSSAAGASVTQYFGPGTRLTVL.

On this clone itself: Additional DNA sequences in this sample encode the identical CDR3. CDR3 sequence (DNA): TGTGCCATCAGTGAGGGGGGTTCCTACAATGAGCAGTTCTTC. Translation: CAISEGGSYNEQFF. The V call is TRBV10-3, the J call TRBJ2-1; perhaps D is TRBD1 or TRBD2 (5 bases each). The V and J ends lost 2 bases and 1 base respectively, with 6 bases between them. Germline V CDR1 and CDR2: ENHRY, SYGVKD. The CDR3 runs to 14 residues.

Details on this clone: The junction differs from germline at one of its ends, possibly a read error. The CDR3 region is CASSSVAGNTIYF. In DNA form, the CDR3 reads TGTGCTAGCAGCTCCGTCGCGGGAAACACCATATATTTT. The chain has TRBV7-7 and TRBJ1-3; D unclear. Germline V gene data show CDR1 as SSHAT and CDR2 as FNYEAQ (reference sequence). There are 13 residues in the CDR3.

The V call is TRBV6-5, the J call TRBJ2-3; D perhaps matches TRBD1 (6 bases). CDR3 length: 16 residues. Germline-derived CDR1 and CDR2 are MNHEY and SVGAGI. The germline V and J ends were trimmed by 1 base and 1 base, with 12 bases remaining between them. The CDR3 sequence is CASSYLGAGGTDTQYF. The CDR3 DNA is TGTGCCAGCAGTTACTTGGGGGCAGGGGGCACAGATACGCAGTATTTT.

The chain employs TRBV6-1 and TRBJ2-5; 8 bases are shared with TRBD1. CDR1 MNHNS and CDR2 SASEGT come from the germline V gene. V lost 0 bases and J lost 5; bases outside the gene matches: 2. CDR3 size: 14 residues. The CDR3 is CASSEATGVETQYF. CDR3 sequence (DNA): TGTGCCAGCAGTGAAGCGACAGGGGTCGAGACCCAGTACTTC.

Note on this clone: This CDR3 is also generated by other DNA sequences in the sample. V usage is TRBV5-1 and J usage is TRBJ2-1; 10 positions agree with TRBD2. The CDR3 extends over 15 amino acids. Trimming took 2 bases from V and 2 from J; bases not matched to a gene: 1. Per the germline V gene, CDR1 is SGHRS and CDR2 is YFSETQ. Written as DNA, the CDR3 is TGCGCCAGCAGCTTACTAGCGGGAACCTACAATGAGCAGTTCTTC. This codes for CASSLLAGTYNEQFF.